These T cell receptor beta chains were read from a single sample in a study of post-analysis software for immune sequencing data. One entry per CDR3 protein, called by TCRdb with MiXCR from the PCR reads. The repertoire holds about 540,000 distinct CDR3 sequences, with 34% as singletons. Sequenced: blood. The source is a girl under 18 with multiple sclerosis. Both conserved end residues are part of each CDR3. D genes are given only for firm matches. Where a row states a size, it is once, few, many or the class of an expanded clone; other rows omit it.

cdr3_aa: CASSAHRGGGTEAFF; cdr3_nt: TGTGCCAGCAGCGCCCACAGAGGGGGGGGAACTGAAGCTTTCTTT; v_call: TRBV7-2; clone_size: few; j_call: TRBJ1-1; d_call: NA
cdr3_aa: CASSLNFRGQQYF; cdr3_nt: TGCGCCAGCAGCTTGAATTTTCGGGGACAGCAGTACTTC; v_call: TRBV5-1; clone_size: few; j_call: TRBJ2-7; d_call: NA
cdr3_aa: CATSSPRAGEYTDTQYF; cdr3_nt: TGTGCCACCAGCTCCCCGCGTGCCGGGGAATACACAGATACGCAGTATTTT; v_call: TRBV15; clone_size: NA; j_call: TRBJ2-3; d_call: NA
cdr3_aa: CASSQDRASNEQFF; cdr3_nt: TGCGCCAGCAGCCAGGACAGGGCTAGCAATGAGCAGTTCTTC; v_call: TRBV5-1; clone_size: NA; j_call: TRBJ2-1; d_call: TRBD1
cdr3_aa: CTISDGVYNEQFF; cdr3_nt: TGTACCATCAGTGACGGGGTTTACAATGAGCAGTTCTTC; v_call: TRBV10-3; clone_size: NA; j_call: TRBJ2-1; d_call: NA
cdr3_aa: CASSPLAPPEGQFF; cdr3_nt: TGTGCCAGCTCACCTTTGGCCCCCCCCGAAGGCCAGTTCTTC; v_call: TRBV18; clone_size: NA; j_call: TRBJ2-1; d_call: NA
cdr3_aa: CASSKAGTGWNEQYF; cdr3_nt: TGTGCCAGCAGCAAGGCCGGGACAGGGTGGAACGAGCAGTACTTC; v_call: TRBV6-2/TRBV6-3; clone_size: few; j_call: TRBJ2-7; d_call: TRBD1
cdr3_aa: CATGSQGRPEAFF; cdr3_nt: TGTGCCACCGGAAGTCAGGGGCGGCCTGAAGCTTTCTTT; v_call: TRBV19; clone_size: once; j_call: TRBJ1-1; d_call: NA
cdr3_aa: CASSETRQNTGELFF; cdr3_nt: TGTGCCAGCAGTGAAACCCGACAGAACACCGGGGAGCTGTTTTTT; v_call: TRBV2; clone_size: NA; j_call: TRBJ2-2; d_call: NA
cdr3_aa: CASSLGTRDYNEQFF; cdr3_nt: TGTGCCAGCAGTCTCGGGACTAGGGATTACAATGAGCAGTTCTTC; v_call: TRBV6-1; clone_size: NA; j_call: TRBJ2-1; d_call: TRBD2
cdr3_aa: CATSSPKRAVYNEQFF; cdr3_nt: TGTGCCACCAGCAGCCCCAAACGGGCAGTCTACAATGAGCAGTTCTTC; v_call: TRBV15; clone_size: few; j_call: TRBJ2-1; d_call: NA
cdr3_aa: CSASDTSNEQFF; cdr3_nt: TGCAGTGCCTCGGACACGAGCAATGAGCAGTTCTTC; v_call: TRBV20-1; clone_size: NA; j_call: TRBJ2-1; d_call: NA
cdr3_aa: CASSQDREYYNEQFF; cdr3_nt: TGTGCCAGCAGCCAAGACAGGGAGTATTACAATGAGCAGTTCTTC; v_call: TRBV2; clone_size: NA; j_call: TRBJ2-1; d_call: TRBD1
cdr3_aa: CASSPSLGVQYF; cdr3_nt: TGTGCCAGCAGTCCGTCTTTGGGAGTGCAGTATTTT; v_call: TRBV12-3/TRBV12-4; clone_size: NA; j_call: TRBJ2-3; d_call: NA
cdr3_aa: CASSFGGVAEAFF; cdr3_nt: TGTGCCAGCAGCTTTGGAGGGGTGGCTGAAGCTTTCTTT; v_call: TRBV7-9; clone_size: few; j_call: TRBJ1-1; d_call: NA
cdr3_aa: CSAAPRHTDTQYF; cdr3_nt: TGCAGTGCTGCACCGCGGCACACAGATACGCAGTATTTT; v_call: TRBV20-1; clone_size: NA; j_call: TRBJ2-3; d_call: NA
cdr3_aa: CASSALENLSYEQYF; cdr3_nt: TGTGCCAGCAGCGCCTTGGAGAACCTCTCCTACGAGCAGTACTTC; v_call: TRBV2; clone_size: few; j_call: TRBJ2-7; d_call: NA
cdr3_aa: CASSNPQGGTDTQYF; cdr3_nt: TGTGCCAGCTCCAACCCGCAGGGTGGAACAGATACGCAGTATTTT; v_call: TRBV18; clone_size: NA; j_call: TRBJ2-3; d_call: NA
cdr3_aa: CASSQDLVADTQYF; cdr3_nt: TGTGCCAGCAGCCAAGATCTAGTAGCGGATACGCAGTATTTT; v_call: TRBV3-1; clone_size: NA; j_call: TRBJ2-3; d_call: NA
cdr3_aa: CASSEGGKGNEQFF; cdr3_nt: TGCGCCAGCAGTGAGGGGGGTAAGGGAAATGAGCAGTTCTTC; v_call: TRBV10-1; clone_size: NA; j_call: TRBJ2-1; d_call: NA
cdr3_aa: CSARDVEGSLAKNIQYF; cdr3_nt: TGCAGTGCTAGAGATGTGGAAGGGTCTCTAGCCAAAAACATTCAGTACTTC; v_call: TRBV20-1; clone_size: few; j_call: TRBJ2-4; d_call: NA
cdr3_aa: CASSSRLADTYNEQFF; cdr3_nt: TGCGCCAGCAGCTCACGACTAGCGGACACCTACAATGAGCAGTTCTTC; v_call: TRBV5-1; clone_size: few; j_call: TRBJ2-1; d_call: TRBD2
cdr3_aa: CASSDSPATYNEQFF; cdr3_nt: TGTGCCAGCAGTGATTCTCCCGCTACCTACAATGAGCAGTTCTTC; v_call: TRBV6-1; clone_size: NA; j_call: TRBJ2-1; d_call: NA
cdr3_aa: CASSSRLSLARDTQYF; cdr3_nt: TGCGCCAGCAGCTCCCGACTATCACTCGCTAGGGATACGCAGTATTTT; v_call: TRBV5-1; clone_size: NA; j_call: TRBJ2-3; d_call: NA
cdr3_aa: CASSFQGAAGNGYTF; cdr3_nt: TGCGCCAGCAGCTTTCAGGGGGCAGCGGGGAATGGCTACACCTTC; v_call: TRBV5-1; clone_size: NA; j_call: TRBJ1-2; d_call: TRBD1
cdr3_aa: CAISESQVSYNSPLHF; cdr3_nt: TGTGCCATCAGTGAGTCGCAGGTCTCCTATAATTCACCCCTCCACTTT; v_call: TRBV10-3; clone_size: NA; j_call: TRBJ1-6; d_call: NA
cdr3_aa: CASSLAKEAPYEQYF; cdr3_nt: TGTGCCAGCAGCTTGGCAAAGGAGGCGCCCTACGAGCAGTACTTC; v_call: TRBV7-3; clone_size: NA; j_call: TRBJ2-7; d_call: NA
cdr3_aa: CASSFIPMGRAGEETQYF; cdr3_nt: TGCGCCAGCAGCTTTATACCCATGGGGAGGGCCGGAGAGGAGACCCAGTACTTC; v_call: TRBV5-1; clone_size: few; j_call: TRBJ2-5; d_call: TRBD2
cdr3_aa: CASSLGAQKNEKLFF; cdr3_nt: TGTGCCAGCAGCTTAGGTGCACAGAAAAATGAAAAACTGTTTTTT; v_call: TRBV7-9; clone_size: NA; j_call: TRBJ1-4; d_call: NA
cdr3_aa: CSARLHGIVTDTQYF; cdr3_nt: TGCAGTGCTAGACTTCATGGGATTGTCACAGATACGCAGTATTTT; v_call: TRBV20-1; clone_size: NA; j_call: TRBJ2-3; d_call: NA
cdr3_aa: CASRGTGGPYEQYF; cdr3_nt: TGTGCCAGCAGAGGGACAGGGGGTCCCTACGAGCAGTACTTC; v_call: TRBV6-6; clone_size: few; j_call: TRBJ2-7; d_call: TRBD1
cdr3_aa: CVIRRGGTEAFF; cdr3_nt: TGTGTCATCAGGAGGGGGGGCACTGAAGCTTTCTTT; v_call: TRBV10-3; clone_size: NA; j_call: TRBJ1-1; d_call: NA
cdr3_aa: CASSLTDRGLNTEAFF; cdr3_nt: TGCGCCAGCAGCCTTACGGACAGGGGATTGAACACTGAAGCTTTCTTT; v_call: TRBV4-1; clone_size: NA; j_call: TRBJ1-1; d_call: TRBD1
cdr3_aa: CSVDPGGFEQFF; cdr3_nt: TGCAGCGTTGACCCGGGTGGGTTTGAGCAGTTCTTC; v_call: TRBV29-1; clone_size: NA; j_call: TRBJ2-1; d_call: NA
cdr3_aa: CASRGGGGLWELYF; cdr3_nt: TGTGCCAGCAGAGGGGGAGGGGGCTTGTGGGAGCTGTACTTC; v_call: TRBV28; clone_size: NA; j_call: TRBJ2-7; d_call: NA
cdr3_aa: CASSTPASGVSAETQYF; cdr3_nt: TGTGCCAGCAGTACTCCGGCTAGCGGGGTGAGCGCGGAGACCCAGTACTTC; v_call: TRBV6-6; clone_size: once; j_call: TRBJ2-5; d_call: TRBD2
cdr3_aa: CSVSGGTDTQYF; cdr3_nt: TGCAGTGTTAGCGGTGGAACAGATACGCAGTATTTT; v_call: TRBV20-1; clone_size: few; j_call: TRBJ2-3; d_call: NA
cdr3_aa: CASSFKATNTGELFF; cdr3_nt: TGTGCCAGCAGTTTTAAGGCGACGAACACCGGGGAGCTGTTTTTT; v_call: TRBV6-5; clone_size: NA; j_call: TRBJ2-2; d_call: NA
cdr3_aa: CASSQEGTSGGASYNEQYF; cdr3_nt: TGTGCCAGCAGCCAAGAAGGGACTAGCGGGGGGGCGTCCTACAATGAGCAGTACTTC; v_call: TRBV3-1; clone_size: few; j_call: TRBJ2-7; d_call: TRBD2
cdr3_aa: CASSLSGTGSNEQFF; cdr3_nt: TGCGCCAGCAGCTTGTCAGGGACAGGGAGCAATGAGCAGTTCTTC; v_call: TRBV5-1; clone_size: few; j_call: TRBJ2-1; d_call: TRBD1
cdr3_aa: CAIKRPGGQETQYF; cdr3_nt: TGTGCCATCAAACGTCCTGGGGGCCAAGAGACCCAGTACTTC; v_call: TRBV10-3; clone_size: few; j_call: TRBJ2-5; d_call: NA
cdr3_aa: CSARDQRVSNTEAFF; cdr3_nt: TGCAGTGCTAGAGATCAAAGGGTCTCTAACACTGAAGCTTTCTTT; v_call: TRBV20-1; clone_size: NA; j_call: TRBJ1-1; d_call: NA
cdr3_aa: CSANQGAQSWETQYF; cdr3_nt: TGCAGTGCTAACCAGGGGGCGCAAAGCTGGGAGACCCAGTACTTC; v_call: TRBV20-1; clone_size: NA; j_call: TRBJ2-5; d_call: TRBD1
cdr3_aa: CASSLKGKETQYF; cdr3_nt: TGTGCCAGCAGTTTAAAGGGGAAGGAGACCCAGTACTTC; v_call: TRBV27; clone_size: NA; j_call: TRBJ2-5; d_call: NA
cdr3_aa: CASSLNQGRLFF; cdr3_nt: TGCGCCAGCAGCCTTAACCAGGGGAGACTGTTTTTT; v_call: TRBV5-1; clone_size: few; j_call: TRBJ1-4; d_call: NA
cdr3_aa: CASSDNPGTSGYTF; cdr3_nt: TGTGCCAGCAGTGATAATCCAGGGACCTCGGGCTACACCTTC; v_call: TRBV25-1; clone_size: few; j_call: TRBJ1-2; d_call: NA
cdr3_aa: CSVEVEGPRAFF; cdr3_nt: TGCAGCGTTGAAGTGGAGGGCCCGAGAGCTTTCTTT; v_call: TRBV29-1; clone_size: NA; j_call: TRBJ1-1; d_call: NA
cdr3_aa: CATSRDTGTERLAKNIQYF; cdr3_nt: TGTGCCACCAGCAGAGATACGGGTACTGAGCGGCTAGCCAAAAACATTCAGTACTTC; v_call: TRBV15; clone_size: NA; j_call: TRBJ2-4; d_call: NA
cdr3_aa: CAISERTGYEQYF; cdr3_nt: TGTGCCATCAGTGAGAGGACAGGTTACGAGCAGTACTTC; v_call: TRBV10-3; clone_size: few; j_call: TRBJ2-7; d_call: TRBD1
cdr3_aa: CATTEDRGRDTQYF; cdr3_nt: TGTGCCACCACCGAGGACAGGGGGCGAGATACGCAGTATTTT; v_call: TRBV15; clone_size: NA; j_call: TRBJ2-3; d_call: TRBD1
cdr3_aa: CASSQESPAGYGYTF; cdr3_nt: TGTGCCAGCAGCCAAGAATCACCCGCCGGGTATGGCTACACCTTC; v_call: TRBV4-2; clone_size: NA; j_call: TRBJ1-2; d_call: NA
cdr3_aa: CASKRKQGGETQYF; cdr3_nt: TGTGCCAGCAAAAGAAAACAGGGTGGCGAGACCCAGTACTTC; v_call: TRBV6-5; clone_size: NA; j_call: TRBJ2-5; d_call: NA
cdr3_aa: CASRGAGEYNEQFF; cdr3_nt: TGTGCCAGCAGGGGAGCGGGGGAATACAATGAGCAGTTCTTC; v_call: TRBV28; clone_size: NA; j_call: TRBJ2-1; d_call: TRBD2
cdr3_aa: CASSRGDRPNQPQHF; cdr3_nt: TGCGCCAGCAGCCGAGGCGACAGACCCAATCAGCCCCAGCATTTT; v_call: TRBV4-1; clone_size: NA; j_call: TRBJ1-5; d_call: NA
cdr3_aa: CASSQDGARGNQPQHF; cdr3_nt: TGTGCCAGCAGCCAAGACGGGGCCAGGGGCAATCAGCCCCAGCATTTT; v_call: TRBV3-1; clone_size: NA; j_call: TRBJ1-5; d_call: NA
cdr3_aa: CASSPTSVSTDTQYF; cdr3_nt: TGTGCCAGCAGCCCGACTAGCGTTAGCACAGATACGCAGTATTTT; v_call: TRBV11-2; clone_size: NA; j_call: TRBJ2-3; d_call: TRBD2
cdr3_aa: CASTFGTSLETQYF; cdr3_nt: TGTGCCAGCACCTTCGGGACTAGCCTGGAGACCCAGTACTTC; v_call: TRBV2; clone_size: NA; j_call: TRBJ2-5; d_call: TRBD2
cdr3_aa: CSVDWAFTQYF; cdr3_nt: TGCAGCGTCGACTGGGCATTTACCCAGTACTTC; v_call: TRBV29-1; clone_size: NA; j_call: TRBJ2-5; d_call: NA
cdr3_aa: CASSVGLLVDNEQFF; cdr3_nt: TGTGCCAGCAGCGTCGGACTCCTAGTCGACAATGAGCAGTTCTTC; v_call: TRBV11-2; clone_size: NA; j_call: TRBJ2-1; d_call: NA
cdr3_aa: CASSTGKSIQYF; cdr3_nt: TGTGCCAGCAGTACGGGGAAAAGCATTCAGTACTTC; v_call: TRBV12-3/TRBV12-4; clone_size: many; j_call: TRBJ2-4; d_call: NA